One TCR beta chain is described in this entry. Its antigen is not identified. These data come from a study of T-cell reconstitution after alpha-beta-depleted transplantation in children. Whole-study results and caveats: Fresh T-cell production supplied most of the T-cell counts and diversity seen one year after transplant. Some patients' high day-60 TCRbeta diversity was attributed to recipient cells surviving conditioning. At around two months after transplant, the alpha-beta T cells were reportedly derived from several hundred expanded clones that came from non-depleted graft cells.

Preparation of the TCRbeta library involved a method that used unique molecular identifiers. TCRdb analysed the PCR reads with MiXCR anew, one entry per CDR3 protein. The sample carries 900,000 or so distinct CDR3 sequences, roughly 15% recorded once. The sample consisted of PBMCs, mostly from graft donor cells, taken 360 days after TCRalphabeta/CD19-depleted stem cell transplant. This TCR was recovered from a male patient younger than 18 who had a stem cell transplant for acute lymphoblastic leukemia, so the T cells may come from the graft donor.

For the CDR3, the DNA is TGTGCCAGCAGCAACGGCGGGACGATTAGCACAGATACGCAGTATTTT. Translation: CASSNGGTISTDTQYF. V usage is TRBV7-9 and J usage is TRBJ2-3; TRBD2 might be the D (6 bases). Germline lookup yields CDR1 SEHNR and CDR2 FQNEAQ (reference sequence). V lost 5 bases and J 0 bases, leaving 15 bases between the germline ends. The CDR3 has 16 residues.